This TCR beta chain emerged from a study of CD8 T cells in ankylosing spondylitis. Study-wide results and limits: Within ankylosing spondylitis blood, a TCR beta motif made up of seven to nine highly homologous variants appeared to be characteristic. Matched synovial fluid from ankylosing spondylitis patients was reported to be enriched for disease-linked clones. As for the disease-linked clones, they showed a CD8+ phenotype and occurred at relatively low frequencies in peripheral blood.

A single record per CDR3 protein comes from TCRdb applying MiXCR to the 5' RACE reads. Found here are 150,000 or so distinct CDR3 sequences, roughly 10% of them singletons; the top ten hold under 35%. This clonotype came up many times. Its antigen is unidentified. Germline V CDR1 and CDR2: MNHEY, SMNVEV (reference sequence). The CDR3 totals 15 residues. With 6 bases clipped from V and 5 bases from J, the junction kept 10 bases outside the gene matches. V and J are TRBV27 and TRBJ2-5; TRBD1 matches at 9 bases. The TCR originated in a male donor with ankylosing spondylitis or in good health (not recorded which). Sequenced input: blood, either unsorted or a sorted T cell fraction (not recorded which). The CDR3 region has the DNA TGTGCCAGCAGGGATCATACAGGGGGCCTGGAGACCCAGTACTTC. Amino acids: CASRDHTGGLETQYF.